One and the same sample provided the 8 T cell receptor beta chains below, sequenced in a study of molecular identifiers for immune sequencing clone quantification. TCRdb reprocessed the PCR reads via MiXCR and lists one record per CDR3 protein. The table includes 35,000 to 45,000 distinct CDR3 sequences, around 18% detected once. Sequences were obtained from naive CD8+ T cells from blood, with Jurkat cell RNA spiked in. Specified subset: FACS-sorted CD8+CD4-CCR7+CD45RA+ naive T cells. The receptors were gathered from a human donor in good health. Some libraries in this study had Jurkat cell RNA spiked in.

This chain uses TRBV7-6 with TRBJ2-7; TRBD1 might be the D (5 bases). Germline V gene sequence: CDR1 SGHVS, CDR2 FNYEAQ. There are 14 residues in the CDR3. Trimming pared 1 base from V and 5 bases from J, leaving 12 bases between. CDR3 DNA: TGTGCCAGCAGCTTAGAAGTGGCCAGGGACGAGCAGTACTTC. This translates into CASSLEVARDEQYF.

This clonotype showed up many times. The rearrangement joins TRBV7-9 to TRBJ2-3; 7 nucleotides agree with TRBD2. This CDR3 has 15 amino acids. Unmatched junction bases numbered 10, after V lost 5 bases and J lost 5 bases. Germline V gene sequence: CDR1 SEHNR, CDR2 FQNEAQ (reference sequence). The CDR3 DNA is TGTGCCAGCAGCCAACGGATCGGGAGGTTAGATACGCAGTATTTT. Amino acid sequence: CASSQRIGRLDTQYF. The full variable domain, its missing parts supplied by reference TRBV7-9 and TRBJ2-3, is DTGVSQNPRHKITKRGQNVTFRCDPISEHNRLYWYRQTLGQGPEFLTYFQNEAQLEKSRLLSDRFSAERPKGSFSTLEIQRTEQGDSAMYLCASSQRIGRLDTQYFGPGTRLTVL.

This clonotype was picked up many times. The chain uses TRBV5-4 and TRBJ1-1; D might be TRBD1 (5 bases). The CDR3 is made up of 14 amino acids. V was clipped by 2 bases and J by 3 bases, with 11 bases between them. The germline gives CDR1 SGHNT, CDR2 YYREEE (reference sequence). CDR3: CASSFNQGYTEAFF. As DNA, the CDR3 is TGTGCCAGCAGCTTTAATCAGGGATACACTGAAGCTTTCTTT.

There are many counts of this clonotype. The chain recombines TRBV4-1 with TRBJ2-7, with D tentatively TRBD2 (5 bases). Trimming removed 10 bases at V and 4 bases at J, with 17 bases between. The CDR3 sequence is 13 residues long. The V gene's germline CDR1 is MGHRA and CDR2 YSYEKL. The CDR3 region has the DNA TGCGCCACTACGGACTTGAAGGGTTACGAGCAGTACTTC. The encoded protein is CATTDLKGYEQYF.

This clonotype was seen many times. J is TRBJ2-7 and V is TRBV6-6; unclear D gene. The CDR3 loop spans 11 amino acids. Germline CDR1 MNHNY, CDR2 SVGAGI (reference sequence). The germline V and J ends were trimmed by 2 bases and 4 bases, with 3 bases remaining between them. The CDR3: CASSYNYEQYF. The CDR3 nucleotides are TGTGCCAGCAGTTACAATTACGAGCAGTACTTC.

This clonotype came up a few times. The V and J genes are TRBV6-2 or TRBV6-3 and TRBJ2-7; D unclear. The CDR3 extends over 11 amino acids. The germline gives CDR1 MNHEY, CDR2 SVGEGT. Trimming pared 8 bases from V and 0 bases from J, leaving 5 bases between. CDR3 in amino acids: CASWDSYEQYF. The CDR3, as DNA: TGTGCCAGCTGGGACTCCTACGAGCAGTACTTC.

This clonotype occurred many times. This rearrangement joins TRBV28 to TRBJ2-1; TRBD2 might be the D (5 bases). The CDR3 spans 15 residues. Trimming cost V 5 bases and J 7 bases, with 18 bases left between them. In germline, CDR1 is MDHEN, CDR2 SYDVKM. The CDR3 loop reads CASSPWAGERNEQFF. In DNA form, the CDR3 reads TGTGCCAGCAGTCCGTGGGCGGGCGAGAGAAATGAGCAGTTCTTC.

This clonotype was observed many times. This chain joins TRBV9 and TRBJ2-5; the D gene is possibly TRBD1 (6 bases). The CDR3 loop spans 15 amino acids. The germline V gene encodes CDR1 SGDLS and CDR2 YYNGEE. Trimming stripped 4 bases from V and 5 bases from J, with 18 bases between. The CDR3 protein is CASSLFTGNGETQYF. The CDR3 bases are TGTGCCAGCAGCCTCTTCACAGGGAACGGGGAGACCCAGTACTTC.